These 10 T cell receptor beta chains came from one sample sequenced in a study of shared clonotypes between healthy human individuals. The data were produced by immunoSEQ multiplex PCR, yet TCRdb's version contains in-frame clones alone and is incomplete. The sample includes roughly 2,300,000 clones, around 90% of them seen just once. The sample was naive CD4+ T cells from PBMCs. Subset described: CD45RA+ positively selected. Source of these receptors: a man between 18 and 35 years old in good health. Some clones in this sample may be carry-over from other donors' samples.

The chain is built from TRBV18 and TRBJ1-4; D perhaps matches TRBD1 (5 bases). This CDR3 comprises 15 residues. The germline CDR1 and CDR2 sequences are KGHSH and LQKENI. V lost 4 bases and J lost 0, with 9 bases in between. This CDR3 is CASSRGTATNEKLFF. The CDR3 DNA is TGTGCCAGCTCACGAGGGACTGCAACTAATGAAAAACTGTTTTTT.

About this clone: The same CDR3 is also encoded by other DNA sequences in this sample. The chain is built from TRBV2 and TRBJ2-1, with no clear D. This CDR3 has 12 residues. CDR1 and CDR2 (germline): SNHLY, FYNNEI. Trimming took off 4 bases at V and 4 bases at J, with 5 bases between the two ends. The CDR3 here is CASSGQYNEQFF. CDR3 DNA sequence: TGTGCCAGCAGTGGGCAATACAATGAGCAGTTCTTC.

The chain joins TRBV9 to TRBJ2-5, with TRBD2 identical over 8 bases. The V gene end was trimmed by 0 bases and the J gene end by 7 bases; junction bases not matched to a gene: 11. The CDR3 is made up of 16 amino acids. Germline V gives CDR1 SGDLS, CDR2 YYNGEE. CDR3 sequence: CASSVDPGRASGTQYF. In nucleotides, the CDR3 is TGTGCCAGCAGCGTAGACCCCGGGAGGGCCTCTGGGACCCAGTACTTC.

The chain carries TRBV6-4 and TRBJ2-7, with D possibly matching TRBD2 (6 bases). Per the germline V gene, CDR1 is MRHNA and CDR2 is SNTAGT. The CDR3 runs 14 residues. Trimming pared 7 bases from V and 1 base from J, leaving 14 bases between. CDR3 protein: CASTREQGSYEQYF. The DNA for the CDR3 is TGTGCCAGCACTCGGGAGCAGGGATCCTACGAGCAGTACTTC.

The rearrangement links TRBV18 to TRBJ1-2; the D gene is possibly TRBD1 (6 bases). This CDR3 has 16 amino acids. Germline V gene data show CDR1 as KGHSH and CDR2 as LQKENI. V lost 3 bases, J lost 7 bases, and 21 bases lay in between. The CDR3 coding sequence is TGTGCCAGCTCACCGGGGACAACTCAACAACTAGGTGGCTACACCTTC. It codes for CASSPGTTQQLGGYTF.

This chain connects TRBV18 to TRBJ1-1; tentatively, D is TRBD1 (6 bases). Trimming stripped 1 base from V and 2 bases from J, with 20 bases between. The CDR3 sequence is 18 residues long. Germline-derived CDR1 and CDR2 are KGHSH and LQKENI. The CDR3 protein is CASSPLLPGGSGNTEAFF. The CDR3, as DNA: TGTGCCAGCTCACCACTCTTACCGGGGGGCTCGGGAAACACTGAAGCTTTCTTT. The complete variable domain, with remaining parts taken from reference TRBV18 and TRBJ1-1, reads NAGVMQNPRHLVRRRGQEARLRCSPMKGHSHVYWYRQLPEEGLKFMVYLQKENIIDESGMPKERFSAEFPKEGPSILRIQQVVRGDSAAYFCASSPLLPGGSGNTEAFFGQGTRLTVV.

The chain has TRBV7-3 and TRBJ2-3, with TRBD2 matching over 9 bases. Per the germline V gene, CDR1 is SGHTA and CDR2 is FQGTGA. The CDR3 loop spans 14 amino acids. Germline trimming cut 6 bases from V and 1 base from J; bases unmatched to any gene: 2. In DNA, the CDR3 is TGTGCCAGCAGGGCGGGAGGGGGCACAGATACGCAGTATTTT. Protein sequence: CASRAGGGTDTQYF.

The chain links TRBV7-9 to TRBJ2-5; D unclear. Germline CDR1 reads SEHNR; CDR2 reads FQNEAQ (reference sequence). V shed 1 base and J shed 4 bases, with 10 bases lying between them. This CDR3 has 14 residues. The DNA for the CDR3 is TGTGCCAGCAGCTTAGTTGGCTCCCCAGAGACCCAGTACTTC. This sequence encodes CASSLVGSPETQYF.

The chain couples TRBV2 to TRBJ1-5; a possible D gene is TRBD1 (5 bases). Germline V gives CDR1 SNHLY, CDR2 FYNNEI. Trimming cost V 5 bases and J 0 bases, with 11 bases left between them. The CDR3 consists of 15 residues. CDR3 coding DNA: TGTGCCAGCAGTTCGCAGGGCCCTAGCAATCAGCCCCAGCATTTT. It is translated as CASSSQGPSNQPQHF.

The V and J genes are TRBV2 and TRBJ2-1; D not certain. Germline V lookup: CDR1 SNHLY, CDR2 FYNNEI. CDR3 size: 14 residues. V was clipped by 4 bases and J by 3 bases, with 10 bases between them. The CDR3 nucleotides are TGTGCCAGCAGTGGCTGGACGATCTACAATGAGCAGTTCTTC. It translates to CASSGWTIYNEQFF. Full variable domain (missing parts from reference TRBV2 and TRBJ2-1): EPEVTQTPSHQVTQMGQEVILRCVPISNHLYFYWYRQILGQKVEFLVSFYNNEISEKSEIFDDQFSVERPDGSNFTLKIRSTKLEDSAMYFCASSGWTIYNEQFFGPGTRLTVL.